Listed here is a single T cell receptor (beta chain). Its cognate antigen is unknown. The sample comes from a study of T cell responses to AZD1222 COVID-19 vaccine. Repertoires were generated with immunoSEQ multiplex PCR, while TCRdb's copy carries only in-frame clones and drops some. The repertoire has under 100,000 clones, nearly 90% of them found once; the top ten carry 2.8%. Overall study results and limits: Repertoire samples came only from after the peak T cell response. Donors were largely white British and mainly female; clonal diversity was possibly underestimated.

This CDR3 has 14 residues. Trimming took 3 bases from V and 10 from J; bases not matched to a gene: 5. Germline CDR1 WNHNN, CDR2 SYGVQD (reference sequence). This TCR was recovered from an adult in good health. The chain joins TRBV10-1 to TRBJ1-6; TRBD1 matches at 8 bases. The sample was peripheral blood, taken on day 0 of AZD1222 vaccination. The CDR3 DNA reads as TGCGCCAGCAGTGACCAGGGGGCCTGGTCACCCCTCCACTTT. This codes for CASSDQGAWSPLHF.